A single sample is the source of the 13 T cell receptor beta chains below, sequenced in a study of CD8 T cells in Susac syndrome. It was with random hexamers that roughly 0.5 to 1 ug RNA was reverse transcribed. TCRdb passed the immunoSEQ multiplex PCR reads through MiXCR, listing each CDR3 protein once. This table holds 200,000 to 300,000 distinct CDR3 sequences, approximately 92% found once. Specimen: CD4+ T cells from PBMCs. These receptors came from a human donor with multiple sclerosis.

This rearrangement joins TRBV2 to TRBJ1-1; 9 bases fit TRBD1. The junction had 6 bases not matched to a gene; V was cut back by 7 bases and J by 3 bases. Germline CDR1 is SNHLY and CDR2 is FYNNEI. The CDR3 extends over 14 amino acids. Written as DNA, the CDR3 is TGTGCCAGCACCGGGACAGGGAGGGACACTGAAGCTTTCTTT. It is translated as CASTGTGRDTEAFF.

The chain recombines TRBV30 with TRBJ1-1; weak D call: TRBD1 (6 bases). Germline CDR1 reads GTSNPN; CDR2 reads SVGIG (reference sequence). The CDR3 loop spans 18 amino acids. The ends were cut back, 4 bases at V and 0 bases at J, with 24 bases in the middle. CDR3 protein: CAWKRGGLRPIMNTEAFF. In nucleotides, the CDR3 is TGTGCCTGGAAAAGGGGGGGGCTCAGGCCCATTATGAACACTGAAGCTTTCTTT.

This chain connects TRBV9 to TRBJ2-5, with D maybe TRBD1 (5 bases). Germline V gene lookup returns CDR1 SGDLS and CDR2 YYNGEE. V lost 3 bases and J lost 5, with 14 bases in between. The CDR3 has 14 amino acids. CDR3 bases: TGTGCCAGCAGCGAGGCACCAGGGCGGGAGACCCAGTACTTC. It translates to CASSEAPGRETQYF.

The chain uses TRBV7-9 and TRBJ1-3; no clear D. The CDR3 has 13 residues. V lost 1 base to trimming and J lost 8 bases, with 9 bases between them. In germline, CDR1 is SEHNR, CDR2 FQNEAQ (reference sequence). The DNA for the CDR3 is TGTGCCAGCAGCTTAGTCGGGGAGGACACCATATATTTT. This gives the protein CASSLVGEDTIYF.

The gene calls are TRBV5-1 and TRBJ2-5, with a possible D match to TRBD1 (6 bases). Germline loops: CDR1 SGHRS, CDR2 YFSETQ. Deletions cut 0 bases from V and 1 base from J, with 10 bases between. This CDR3 has 15 residues. The CDR3 here is CASSLAPTGQETQYF. For the CDR3, the DNA is TGCGCCAGCAGCTTGGCCCCGACAGGCCAAGAGACCCAGTACTTC.

Written as DNA, the CDR3 is TGCAGCGTTGATAGAGCGGGGGCCTCCAATGAGCAGTTCTTC. Translated: CSVDRAGASNEQFF. This sequence joins TRBV29-1 and TRBJ2-1, with TRBD2 matching 8 bases. Germline loops: CDR1 SQVTM, CDR2 ANQGSEA. The CDR3 is 14 residues long. J was trimmed by 6 bases and V by 3 bases; bases with no gene match: 7.

This clonotype was seen a single time. V is TRBV28 and J is TRBJ1-1; D gene uncertain. This CDR3 region has 14 residues. Deletions cut 3 bases from V and 4 bases from J, with 12 bases between. Germline lookup yields CDR1 MDHEN and CDR2 SYDVKM. The CDR3: CASSFGWGTTEAFF. CDR3 DNA sequence: TGTGCCAGCAGTTTCGGGTGGGGAACCACTGAAGCTTTCTTT.

The V and J genes are TRBV24-1 and TRBJ1-2; D gene unclear. V lost 4 bases to trimming and J lost 8 bases, with 13 bases between them. The CDR3 length is 13 residues. Germline CDR1 and CDR2: KGHDR and SFDVKD. The CDR3 protein is CATSDRILGGYTF. CDR3 bases: TGTGCCACCAGTGACCGCATACTTGGAGGCTACACCTTC.

Only one count was recorded for this clonotype. The DNA of the CDR3 is TGCGCCAGCAGCTTGGCCGAAATACGTTTCTCCTACGAGCAGTACTTC. It codes for CASSLAEIRFSYEQYF. V is TRBV5-1 and J is TRBJ2-7; no reliable D call. The germline CDR1 and CDR2 sequences are SGHRS and YFSETQ. CDR3 length: 16 amino acids. The V end lost 0 bases, the J end lost 0 bases, and 13 bases lay between the germline ends.

The chain uses TRBV24-1 and TRBJ1-2; no reliable D call. Trimming took 3 bases from V and 4 from J, leaving 11 bases between them. Germline V lookup: CDR1 KGHDR, CDR2 SFDVKD. This CDR3 has 14 residues. In nucleotides, the CDR3 is TGTGCCACCAGTGATCCCCCAGGTACCTATGGCTACACCTTC. This sequence encodes CATSDPPGTYGYTF.

Comments on this clonotype: The junction departs from germline at one end; a sequencing error may be responsible. This rearrangement joins TRBV12-3 or TRBV12-4 to TRBJ2-4; 10 bases align to TRBD2. The CDR3 has 16 amino acids. The CDR3 nucleotides are TGTGCCGGCAGTTTAGCGGGAGGAGGGATACAGGACATTCAGTACTTC. As protein: CAGSLAGGGIQDIQYF.

V and J are TRBV18 and TRBJ2-2; D uncertain. CDR1 is KGHSH and CDR2 is LQKENI in the germline V gene. Trimming removed 1 base at V and 2 bases at J, with 11 bases between. This CDR3 is 16 amino acids long. CDR3 sequence: CASSPQSPDNTGELFF. The CDR3 region has the DNA TGTGCCAGCTCACCACAAAGTCCAGACAACACCGGGGAGCTGTTTTTT.

This chain links TRBV30 with TRBJ1-6; 7 nucleotides agree with TRBD1. CDR3 length: 16 residues. Trimming at V came to 0 bases and at J to 10 bases, leaving 12 bases not matched to a gene. From germline, CDR1 is GTSNPN and CDR2 SVGIG (reference sequence). CDR3 coding DNA: TGTGCCTGGAGTGTAACAGGGGCCGCAGGTTGGTCACCCCTCCACTTT. This translates into CAWSVTGAAGWSPLHF.